Each of the 3 T cell receptor beta chains below was sequenced from the same sample in a study of T cell responses to AZD1222 COVID-19 vaccine. Repertoires were generated with immunoSEQ multiplex PCR, while TCRdb's copy carries only in-frame clones and drops some. The sample holds 150,000 to 200,000 clones; 80% to 90% are singletons and the top ten take about 6.9%. The material was peripheral blood, obtained on day 0 of AZD1222 vaccination. The receptors were sampled from an adult in good health.

The CDR3 nucleotides read TGTGCCATCAGTGAGTCGAATCGGGCAGTCTATGGCTACACCTTC. It yields the protein CAISESNRAVYGYTF. The V and J genes are TRBV10-3 and TRBJ1-2; no definite D call. This CDR3 is 15 amino acids long. V was cut by 0 bases and J by 4 bases, with 12 bases left in between. The germline CDR1 and CDR2 sequences are ENHRY and SYGVKD.

The genes are TRBV9 and TRBJ2-7; 10 bases agree with TRBD2. Germline values: CDR1 SGDLS, CDR2 YYNGEE. Losses at the gene ends were 0 bases for V and 6 bases for J; bases not matched to a gene: 0. The CDR3 spans 13 residues. CDR3 amino acids: CASSVGTSGEQYF. The CDR3, as DNA: TGTGCCAGCAGCGTAGGGACTAGCGGCGAGCAGTACTTC.

The DNA for the CDR3 is TGTGCCAGCAGTTTGACAGGAAAGTACGAGCAGTACTTC. Amino acids: CASSLTGKYEQYF. The rearrangement joins TRBV12-3 or TRBV12-4 to TRBJ2-7, with D tentatively TRBD1 (6 bases). The CDR3 runs 13 residues. Trimming stripped 3 bases from V and 4 bases from J, with 10 bases between.